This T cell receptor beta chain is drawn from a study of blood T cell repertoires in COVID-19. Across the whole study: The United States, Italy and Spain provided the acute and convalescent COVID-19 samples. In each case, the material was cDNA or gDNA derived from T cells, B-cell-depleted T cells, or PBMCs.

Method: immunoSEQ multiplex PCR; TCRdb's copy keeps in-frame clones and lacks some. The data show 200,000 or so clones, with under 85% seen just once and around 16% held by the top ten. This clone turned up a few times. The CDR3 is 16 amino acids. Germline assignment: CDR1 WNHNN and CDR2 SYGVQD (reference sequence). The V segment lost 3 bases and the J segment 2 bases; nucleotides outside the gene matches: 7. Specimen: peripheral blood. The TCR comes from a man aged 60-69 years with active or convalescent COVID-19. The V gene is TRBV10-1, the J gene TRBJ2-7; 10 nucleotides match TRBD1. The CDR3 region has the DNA TGCGCCAGCAGTGATCGGGGACAGGGGACTCCCTACGAGCAGTACTTC. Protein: CASSDRGQGTPYEQYF.